The present T cell receptor (beta chain) was sequenced within a study of CD8+ T cells in alopecia areata. The sample holds a few counts of this clone. Gene names and germline refer to mouse. Read data end 4 residues before the CDR3 end; the end is taken from the germline J gene. The same CDR3 is also encoded by other DNA sequences in this sample. The CDR3 has 13 amino acids. Germline values: CDR1 FNHDT, CDR2 SITEND (reference sequence). RNA, once extracted, was reverse transcribed into cDNA for use as the sequencing template. Here immunoSEQ multiplex PCR was the method, and the copy in TCRdb shows in-frame clones only, minus some. This repertoire holds 250,000 or so clones, and none appear only once. Scientists pooled cutaneous lymph node cells and sorted them on CD4, CD8alpha, NKG2D, NKG2ACE and other markers.

The origin of this receptor is a C3H/HeJ mouse with alopecia areata. The strain's MHC: H2-k. Sequencing was carried out using CD4+ T cells sorted from a lymph node. The chain joins TRBV19 to TRBJ2-7; 10 positions match TRBD1. CDR3 bases read: TGTGCCAGCAGTCGGGACAGGGGCCAT. Encoded protein: CASSRDRGH. The full-length CDR3 reads as CASSRDRGHEQYF.